This T cell receptor (beta chain) originates from a study of shared clonotypes between healthy human individuals (dated by TCRdb to the early 2020s). About the study as a whole: The cohort comprised a couple of women and three men aged 18 to 49 years. For each donor, CD4 naive and CD4 memory were each given three plates, CD8 naive was given two plates, and CD8 memory was given one plate. Blood TCR repertoires of about 5 healthy adults were deeply sequenced to estimate repertoire size and the extent of clonotype sharing between individuals. Different laboratories and diverse techniques were used to prepare libraries and sequence TCR repertoires, to increase sequencing depth and limit assay-specific biases. Each donor's leukapheresis produced roughly between about 0.85 and 10 billion PBMCs.

Overall results and qualifications from the work: Incomplete sequencing was indicated by rarefaction of sorted-subset datasets, despite the large sequencing depth. The genetic and exposure-history diversity represented was limited by the small number of donors. Pairwise subsampling indicated that sequencing depth was expected to affect the degree of clonotype sharing among donors. Sharing across a few donors was observed for about 5% of naive CD4, about 4% of naive CD8, roughly 2.4% of memory CD4, and about 0.4% of memory CD8 clonotypes. Only blood was sampled, and tissue TCR repertoires likely differ from those in blood. Compared with non-shared clonotypes, the clonotypes found in all four sorted-subset donors had higher generation probabilities. Estimated clonotype richness was generally larger for naive than for memory subsets.

CD8 naive samples were CD45RO-negative cells positively selected for CCR7, giving a CD45RA+CCR7+ population that excluded TemRA cells. The donors were healthy, HIV-negative adults who had no recently reported acute infections or vaccinations. Every donor was a Caucasian adult residing in Nashville, Tennessee, USA. Blood was obtained by leukapheresis, after which PBMCs were separated by Ficoll-Histopaque density gradient centrifugation and cryopreserved in liquid nitrogen vapor phase. Analytical flow cytometry was used to check the purity and quantity of each magnetically sorted T cell population. Each sorted fraction had its genomic DNA isolated and then quantified by UV absorbance on a Nanodrop 2000c. Turning to this clone: Its antigen target is currently unknown. Base qualities were left out, and no much larger clone turns up one base away. Other DNA sequences in this sample translate to the same CDR3.

Using the deep immunoSEQ assay, multiplex PCR amplified TCR CDR3 regions from genomic DNA. Extracted genomic DNA from each cell subset was spread evenly across all wells of several immunoSEQ 96-well plates, with each plate serving as a replicate. For sorted subsets, roughly 0.2 ug genomic DNA, equal to 30,000 to 35,000 T cell genomes, was loaded into each replicate PCR. Purified libraries were quantified with a Qubit 3.0 fluorometer, sized on a Bioanalyzer 2100, and re-quantified with the KAPA Library Quantification kit. Each immunoSEQ 96-well plate was sequenced on its own single-read 150-cycle Illumina NextSeq 550 flow cell. The study's own analysis went as follows. Because the immunoSEQ output included only junctional sequences and no quality scores, the filtering could not be the same as the filtering used for full-length reads. To assign V/J genes and CDR3, sequences were annotated against IMGT germline references using PyIR, a Python wrapper for IgBLAST v1.9. Reads with weak V/J assignments (E-value above 1e-6), missing CDR3, stop codons, out-of-frame junctions, or ambiguous translated residues were removed. V3J clonotypes were defined as sequences sharing the same inferred V gene, J gene, and CDR3 amino acid sequence. Percentage overlap between repertoires was computed as shared unique clonotypes divided by the size of the smaller repertoire. Richness of each repertoire was evaluated using RTK rarefaction, the Chao1 estimator, and Recon v2.1 estimates of unobserved clonotypes. For all TCRbeta clonotypes obtained by the gDNA method from a handful of donors, generation probabilities were computed with OLGA. TCRdb took this table from immuneACCESS and kept in-frame rearrangements with V and J called. Such tables lack part of the clones; where checked against another copy, unresolved V genes explain under half of the gap, and the rest is unexplained. D and trimming come from the DNA, and the V and J calls and clone size come from that table. The sample has 1.5 million to 2.5 million clones on record, less than 95% of them singletons. Clones ranked in the top ten supply roughly 1% of the sample.

The CDR3 holds 15 amino acids from the cysteine to the phenylalanine. CDR3 DNA is the only sequence kept; it has 45 bases, read in frame from the first base. Sequences MNHEY (CDR1) and SVGAGI (CDR2) are obtained from the germline V gene. Trimming takes 0 bases from V and 0 bases from J, and the germline ends sit 5 bases apart. Sequencing was done on a sample of naive CD8+ T cells sorted from blood. The cell subset or site label, read with the paper, signifies: CD45RA+CCR7+. This clonotype originated in a man aged 18 to 29 in good health. Here the chain combines TRBV6-5 and TRBJ1-4; possibly the D gene is TRBD1, per 5 matching bases. The DNA sequence is as follows: TGTGCCAGCAGTTACTCAGGGGCAACTAATGAAAAACTGTTTTTT. This yields the protein CASSYSGATNEKLFF.